The present T cell receptor (beta chain) was sequenced within a study of Graves' ophthalmopathy and Graves' hyperthyroidism. Germline assignment: CDR1 SGHTA and CDR2 FQGNSA. Trimming removed 1 base from V and 6 bases from J; junction bases left unmatched: 15. The CDR3 is 17 residues long. RNA transcripts were the template, and TCR beta CDR3 regions were amplified from them. RT-PCR with HTBI primers came first, then second-round multiplex PCR. TCRdb reprocessed the multiplex PCR reads via MiXCR and lists one record per CDR3 protein. The profile shows some 750,000 distinct CDR3 sequences, roughly two fifths of them singletons.

Source material: peripheral blood. The sequence came from an adult man with Graves' ophthalmopathy. The chain carries TRBV7-2 and TRBJ2-7, with 7 nucleotides matching TRBD2. CDR3 loop: CASSLDGERGKFGEQYF. The CDR3 DNA is TGTGCCAGCAGCTTAGACGGGGAGCGGGGTAAATTCGGCGAGCAGTACTTC.